A selection of T cell receptor beta chains follows, all from one sample in a study of shared clonotypes between healthy human individuals. Only in-frame clones appear in the TCRdb table, and some are missing; sequencing was by immunoSEQ multiplex PCR. The sample gives around 610,000 clones, roughly 96% of which show up once; roughly 0.1% is in the top ten. The sequenced material came from naive CD8+ T cells sorted from blood. The receptor source for this set is a woman aged 25 to 45 in good health. The CDR3 runs from the conserved cysteine through the conserved F or W. Fields, in order: V gene, clone size, D gene, J gene, CDR3 length, CDR3 DNA, CDR3 protein. A D gene is named only where the DNA matches it firmly. For some rows the clone size is stated as once, few or many, or as a class when expanded; others skip it.

TRBV6-1	NA	TRBD2	TRBJ2-1	13	TGTGCCAGCAGTGAAGATTGGGGGGGTGAGCAGTTCTTC	CASSEDWGGEQFF
TRBV29-1	NA	NA	TRBJ2-7	12	TGCAGCGTTAGCTATGGCGCGAACGAGCAGTACTTC	CSVSYGANEQYF
TRBV13	NA	NA	TRBJ2-7	17	TGTGCCAGCAGCTTACGTTCGGGTCGGGCCGCTCGGGTCCAGCAGTACTTC	CASSLRSGRAARVQQYF
TRBV28	once	TRBD1	TRBJ1-1	14	TGTGCCAGCAGTTTGGGACAGGCCTCAGGTGAAGCTTTCTTT	CASSLGQASGEAFF
TRBV28	NA	TRBD1	TRBJ1-1	14	TGTGCCAGCAGCAACAGGGGCAGGAACACTGAAGCTTTCTTT	CASSNRGRNTEAFF
TRBV27	NA	NA	TRBJ2-1	12	TGTGCCAGCAGTTTAGGAAACAATGAGCAGTTCTTC	CASSLGNNEQFF
TRBV21-1	once	NA	TRBJ2-7	18	TGTGCCAGCCCCAAAGGTCGGGGCCCTAGCAACGGATCCTACGAGCAGTACTTC	CASPKGRGPSNGSYEQYF
TRBV2	NA	TRBD2	TRBJ2-7	13	TGTGCCAGCAGGAGGTCAGCGGGAGACGAGCAGTACTTC	CASRRSAGDEQYF
TRBV7-9	NA	TRBD2	TRBJ2-2	19	TGTGCCAGCAGCGGGACTAGCGGGAGGGCCTCCGCGAACACCGGGGAGCTGTTTTTT	CASSGTSGRASANTGELFF
TRBV6-1	once	TRBD1	TRBJ2-7	15	TGTGCCAGCAGTGAAAGGGGGCCCCTCCCCCACGAGCAGTACTTC	CASSERGPLPHEQYF
TRBV4-2	NA	NA	TRBJ2-5	13	TGTGCCAGCAGCGTTCCAGGGGAAGAGACCCAGTACTTC	CASSVPGEETQYF
TRBV13	NA	NA	TRBJ2-4	13	TGTGCCAGCAGCCCATCCTTTAAAAACATTCAGTACTTC	CASSPSFKNIQYF
TRBV25-1	NA	NA	TRBJ2-5	13	TGTGCCAGCAGTGAAGGAGTCGGGGAGACCCAGTACTTC	CASSEGVGETQYF
TRBV19	NA	NA	TRBJ2-7	12	TGTGCCAGTAGTATAGTGGGGGACGAGCAGTACTTC	CASSIVGDEQYF
TRBV11-1	NA	TRBD2	TRBJ2-1	15	TGTGCCAGCCGAGTTGGGACTAGCTCCTACAATGAGCAGTTCTTC	CASRVGTSSYNEQFF
TRBV7-9	NA	TRBD1	TRBJ1-1	16	TGTGCCAGCAGGCAGGGCGGGACAGGGGCGAACACTGAAGCTTTCTTT	CASRQGGTGANTEAFF
TRBV30	few	NA	TRBJ1-2	10	TGTGCCTGGCTCTCTGGTGGCTACACCTTC	CAWLSGGYTF
TRBV7-9	once	NA	TRBJ1-2	15	TGTGCCAGCCTAGGTATGGATGGGGCAGAACTACGACACACCTTC	CASLGMDGAELRHTF
TRBV15	NA	NA	TRBJ1-1	13	TGTGCCGCCGGCACAGGGATGAACACTGAAGCTTTCTTT	CAAGTGMNTEAFF
TRBV19	NA	NA	TRBJ2-6	15	TGTGCCAGTAGTATAGGAGGGGAAGGGGCCAACGTCCTGACTTTC	CASSIGGEGANVLTF
TRBV20-1	NA	NA	TRBJ2-1	11	TGCAGTGCTGATCGCTACAATGAGCAGTTCTTC	CSADRYNEQFF
TRBV28	NA	TRBD2	TRBJ2-7	17	TGTGCCAGCAGTTCCTCCCTGGGTAGCGGGAAGGTATACGAGCAGTACTTC	CASSSSLGSGKVYEQYF
TRBV2	NA	NA	TRBJ1-2	12	TGTGCCAGCAGTGGGACAGACTATGGCTACACCTTC	CASSGTDYGYTF
TRBV27	NA	TRBD2	TRBJ2-3	15	TGTGCCAGCAGTTTACTAGCGGGTGTCACAGATACGCAGTATTTT	CASSLLAGVTDTQYF
TRBV11-2	NA	NA	TRBJ2-5	12	TGTGCCAGCAGCTTAGGCCAAGAGACCCAGTACTTC	CASSLGQETQYF
TRBV30	NA	NA	TRBJ2-7	14	TGTGCCTGGAGTGTACGGGGCAGTGTCTACGAGCAGTACTTC	CAWSVRGSVYEQYF
TRBV6-1	NA	NA	TRBJ1-2	16	TGTGCCAGCAGTGAAAAAGCCCTGGGTCTGGACTCTGGCTACACCTTC	CASSEKALGLDSGYTF
TRBV7-2	few	NA	TRBJ2-3	15	TGTGCCAGCAGCTTAGCGACGGGAGACACAGATACGCAGTATTTT	CASSLATGDTDTQYF
TRBV27	NA	TRBD2	TRBJ2-4	16	TGTGCCAGCCGGGAGTTTGCGGGAGGGGGCAAAAACATTCAGTACTTC	CASREFAGGGKNIQYF
TRBV27	NA	TRBD1	TRBJ2-3	16	TGTGCCAGCAGTTCCTTAGACAGGGCCTTCACAGATACGCAGTATTTT	CASSSLDRAFTDTQYF
TRBV13	NA	NA	TRBJ1-6	13	TGTGCCAGCAGCATACAGGGTGCCTCACCCCTCCACTTT	CASSIQGASPLHF
TRBV2	NA	TRBD1	TRBJ2-6	17	TGTGCCAGCAGTGAGGGACAGGCTAGCTCTGGGGCCAACGTCCTGACTTTC	CASSEGQASSGANVLTF
TRBV11-2	once	TRBD2	TRBJ2-3	18	TGTGCCAGCAGCTTCGGGTCCGCGGGAGGGCCGCTTACAGATACGCAGTATTTT	CASSFGSAGGPLTDTQYF
TRBV27	NA	NA	TRBJ1-4	16	TGTGCCAGCAGCATAAGCGGGGGCGCCGGGGATGAAAAACTGTTTTTT	CASSISGGAGDEKLFF
TRBV7-3	NA	NA	TRBJ2-6	20	TGTGCCAGCAGCTTAAAAGCTTTTGGCAGCACCATCTCTGGGGCCAACGTCCTGACTTTC	CASSLKAFGSTISGANVLTF
TRBV2	NA	TRBD2	TRBJ2-7	13	TGTGCCACAGGGAGGGAGTGGGGAGACGAGCAGTACTTC	CATGREWGDEQYF
TRBV5-4	NA	TRBD2	TRBJ2-7	16	TGTGCCAGCAGCCCAGGGACTAGCGGGCTATCCTACGAGCAGTACTTC	CASSPGTSGLSYEQYF
TRBV6-1	NA	NA	TRBJ2-7	14	TGTGCCAGCAGTGAGCAGGGGCCTGCCTACGAGCAGTACTTC	CASSEQGPAYEQYF
TRBV2	NA	NA	TRBJ2-7	14	TGTGCCAGCAGTGATGATGAGGGCTCGTACGAGCAGTACTTC	CASSDDEGSYEQYF
TRBV2	NA	NA	TRBJ2-3	15	TGTGCCAGCATGATGACAAGCGAAGTGCCAGATACGCAGTATTTT	CASMMTSEVPDTQYF
TRBV27	NA	NA	TRBJ2-1	13	TGTGCCAGCGGGCCATCAGGACGGCGGGCTGAGTTCTTC	CASGPSGRRAEFF